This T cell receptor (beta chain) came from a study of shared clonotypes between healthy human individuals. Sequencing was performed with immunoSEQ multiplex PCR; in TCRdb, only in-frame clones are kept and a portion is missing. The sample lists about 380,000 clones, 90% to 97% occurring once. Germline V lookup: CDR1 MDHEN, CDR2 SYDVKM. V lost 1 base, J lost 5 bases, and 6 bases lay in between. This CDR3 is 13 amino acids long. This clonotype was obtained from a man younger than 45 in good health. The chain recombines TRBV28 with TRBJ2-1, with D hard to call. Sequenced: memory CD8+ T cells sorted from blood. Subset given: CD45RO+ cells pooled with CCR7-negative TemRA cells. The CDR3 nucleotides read TGTGCCAGCAGTTTATTGGTTAACAATGAGCAGTTCTTC. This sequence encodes CASSLLVNNEQFF.